The sequence of this T cell receptor beta chain was determined in a study of blood T cell repertoires in COVID-19. Overall study context: Donors in the United States, Italy and Spain gave samples during acute or convalescent COVID-19. PBMCs, B-cell-depleted T cells, or T cells provided the cDNA or gDNA that made up the material.

In the original processing: For nucleated cells, counts were estimated from reference gene primer amplification. Assay used: immunoSEQ multiplex PCR; TCRdb lists only in-frame clones, some missing. V and J calls and clone size are copied from that table; D and trimming were computed from the DNA. The repertoire holds fewer than 100,000 clones, with about 80% as singletons. The CDR3 runs to 17 residues. The germline V gene has CDR1 ENHRY and CDR2 SYGVKD. Trimming cost V 5 bases and J 5 bases; bases outside gene matches: 14. Sequencing used peripheral blood. The source of this sequence is a middle-aged man with acute or convalescent COVID-19. The rearrangement links TRBV10-3 to TRBJ2-5; 10 positions agree with TRBD1. CDR3 region: CAISQLAGTGAGETQYF. DNA for the CDR3: TGTGCCATCAGTCAACTGGCCGGGACAGGGGCTGGTGAGACCCAGTACTTC.